The 5 T cell receptor beta chains below come from one sample, sequenced in a study of T-cell reconstitution after alpha-beta-depleted transplantation in children. For TCRbeta, the library was prepared with unique molecular identifiers. MiXCR was run by TCRdb on the PCR reads, yielding one entry per CDR3 protein. The sample consists of 250,000 to 350,000 distinct CDR3 sequences, 9.5% to 10% of them appearing once. The material sequenced was PBMCs from the stem cell graft donor, taken from the stem cell graft. These receptors all stem from a human donor who donated a stem cell graft to a child with SCID.

This clonotype was picked up a small number of times. The V gene is TRBV7-9, the J gene TRBJ2-5; 14 positions agree with TRBD2. This CDR3 region has 16 residues. Trimming cost V 5 bases and J 5 bases; bases outside gene matches: 7. In germline, CDR1 is SEHNR, CDR2 FQNEAQ (reference sequence). CDR3 residues: CASSPRLAGGLETQYF. DNA of the CDR3: TGTGCCAGCAGCCCGCGACTAGCGGGGGGGCTTGAGACCCAGTACTTC.

The sample holds a few counts of this clonotype. The J gene is TRBJ1-5, the V gene TRBV20-1; 9 bases map to TRBD1. Trimming cost V 6 bases and J 3 bases; bases outside gene matches: 9. This CDR3 has 15 residues. Germline CDR1 DFQATT, CDR2 SNEGSKA (reference sequence). CDR3 DNA sequence: TGCAGTGCCGGTGAGGGACAGGGCACCAATCAGCCCCAGCATTTT. Translated, it gives CSAGEGQGTNQPQHF.

There are many counts of this clonotype. V usage is TRBV7-8 and J usage is TRBJ2-7; maybe TRBD1 (5 bases). This CDR3 spans 15 amino acids. Germline CDR1 is SGHVS and CDR2 is FQNEAQ. V lost 5 bases to trimming and J lost 7 bases, with 21 bases between them. The CDR3: CASSPLTDPVGEQYF. The CDR3 DNA reads TGTGCCAGCAGCCCTCTGACAGACCCTGTGGGGGAGCAGTACTTC. Variable domain in full (rest from reference TRBV7-8 and TRBJ2-7): GAGVSQSPRYKVAKRGQDVALRCDPISGHVSLFWYQQALGQGPEFLTYFQNEAQLDKSGLPSDRFFAERPEGSVSTLKIQRTQQEDSAVYLCASSPLTDPVGEQYFGPGTRLTVT.

The V and J genes are TRBV20-1 and TRBJ1-1; unclear D gene. The CDR3 is 12 residues long. Germline-derived CDR1 and CDR2 are DFQATT and SNEGSKA (reference sequence). With 0 bases removed from V and 1 base from J, the gap between germline ends came to 3 bases. CDR3 in amino acids: CSARDGNTEAFF. The CDR3 DNA reads TGCAGTGCTAGAGACGGGAACACTGAAGCTTTCTTT.

The chain uses TRBV20-1 and TRBJ2-1, with D possibly TRBD2 on 6 matching bases. Between the trimmed V and J ends, which lost 6 bases and 0 bases, there was a span of 21 bases. The CDR3 has 17 residues. Germline lookup yields CDR1 DFQATT and CDR2 SNEGSKA (reference sequence). DNA for the CDR3: TGCAGTGCCCCCCGCAGGGCTAGCGCCCTCTCCTACAATGAGCAGTTCTTC. Its protein is CSAPRRASALSYNEQFF.